This TCR beta chain was found in a study of CD8+ T cells in alopecia areata. Treatment meaning: oral pan-JAK inhibitor, 5-10 mg twice daily. Isolated RNA was reverse transcribed into cDNA used as the sequencing template. TCRdb keeps only in-frame clones here, not all; method: immunoSEQ multiplex PCR. The sample gives approximately 150,000 clones, 50% to 75% of which show up once; 16% is in the top ten. The CDR3 is made up of 16 amino acids. Trimming took 4 bases from V and 5 from J, leaving 18 bases between them. Germline lookup yields CDR1 SGHRS and CDR2 YFSETQ. The material was CD4+ T cells sorted from blood, obtained at approximately week 60, from a patient treated with tofacitinib. The rearrangement links TRBV5-1 to TRBJ1-4, with D tentatively TRBD1 (6 bases). The receptor comes from a human donor with alopecia areata. The CDR3 reads CASSLRTAPSNEKLFF. Here the CDR3 DNA reads TGCGCCAGCAGCCTTAGGACAGCTCCGTCAAATGAAAAACTGTTTTTT.